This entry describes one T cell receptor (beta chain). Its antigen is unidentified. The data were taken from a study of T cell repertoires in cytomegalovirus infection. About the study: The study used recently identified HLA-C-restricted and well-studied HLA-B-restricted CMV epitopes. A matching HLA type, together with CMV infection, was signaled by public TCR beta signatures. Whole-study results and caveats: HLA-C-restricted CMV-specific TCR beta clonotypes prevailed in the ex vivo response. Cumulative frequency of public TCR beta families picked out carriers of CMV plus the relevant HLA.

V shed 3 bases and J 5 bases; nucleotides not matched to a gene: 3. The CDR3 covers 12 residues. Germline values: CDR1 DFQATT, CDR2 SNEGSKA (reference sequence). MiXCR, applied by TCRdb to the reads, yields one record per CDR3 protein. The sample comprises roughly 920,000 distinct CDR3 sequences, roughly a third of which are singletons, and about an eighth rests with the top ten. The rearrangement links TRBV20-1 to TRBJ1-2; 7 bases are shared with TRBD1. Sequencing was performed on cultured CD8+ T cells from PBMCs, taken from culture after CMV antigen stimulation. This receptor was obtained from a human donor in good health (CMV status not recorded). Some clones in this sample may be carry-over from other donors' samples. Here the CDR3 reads CSAREQGYGYTF. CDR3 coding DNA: TGCAGTGCTAGGGAACAGGGGTATGGCTACACCTTC.